This is a list of T cell receptor beta chains from one sample in a study of Japanese encephalitis immunity and Zika vaccine responses. TCRdb analysed the 5' RACE reads with MiXCR anew, one entry per CDR3 protein. This table holds approximately 1,600 distinct CDR3 sequences, about 6.4% found once. Sequencing was performed on antigen-activated CD4+ T cells from blood, cultured, taken during a Zika inactivated vaccine study. The source of these receptors is an adult woman who received an inactivated Zika virus vaccine. Each CDR3 is given with its conserved first and last residue. A D gene is named only where the DNA matches it firmly. Clone size appears in some rows only: once, few, many, or a class for an expanded clone.

j_call v_call clone_size d_call cdr3_nt cdr3_aa
TRBJ1-2 TRBV12-3/TRBV12-4 medium-sized NA TGTGCCAGCAGTTTGATCCCAGAGTCTAACTATGGCTACACCTTC CASSLIPESNYGYTF
TRBJ1-2 TRBV4-1 medium-sized NA TGCGCCAGCAGCCTAGAAGGGAGACATGGCTACACCTTC CASSLEGRHGYTF
TRBJ2-7 TRBV6-5 medium-sized NA TGTGCCAGCAGTTACTCGGGTTCCTACGAGCAGTACTTC CASSYSGSYEQYF
TRBJ1-1 TRBV6-5 few TRBD1 TGTGCCAGCAGCTTAGGGGGCGTCGACACTGAAGCTTTCTTT CASSLGGVDTEAFF
TRBJ2-3 TRBV7-2 large NA TGTGCCAGCAGCCCGGGCACGTCCGCAGATACGCAGTATTTT CASSPGTSADTQYF
TRBJ2-6 TRBV4-3 medium-sized TRBD1 TGCGCCAGCAGCAAAGGGGCCGGGACAGCACGTATGGGGGCCAACGTCCTGACTTTC CASSKGAGTARMGANVLTF
TRBJ2-1 TRBV29-1 few TRBD1 TGCAGCGTTCTAGGGACAGGGGGAGGTAATGAGCAGTTCTTC CSVLGTGGGNEQFF
TRBJ2-3 TRBV29-1 medium-sized NA TGCAGCGTTGAGGGCGACACCCTCCTCGGTACGCAGTATTTT CSVEGDTLLGTQYF
TRBJ2-3 TRBV5-1 medium-sized NA TGCGCCAGCAGCGTCCGGGACCATAGCACAGATACGCAGTATTTT CASSVRDHSTDTQYF
TRBJ2-7 TRBV5-1 NA TRBD1 TGCGCCAGCAGCTCTTTGACAGGGTCGGACGAGCAGTACTTC CASSSLTGSDEQYF
TRBJ2-5 TRBV29-1 few TRBD2 TGCAGCGGGAAAAGGACTAGCGGGGAGACCCAGTACTTC CSGKRTSGETQYF
TRBJ1-2 TRBV3-1 NA NA TGTGCCAGCAGCCAACGGGGGGGGAATGGCTACACCTTC CASSQRGGNGYTF
TRBJ1-4 TRBV27 many NA TGTGCCAGCAGTTTGCCGGGGGGTGATGAAAAACTGTTTTTT CASSLPGGDEKLFF
TRBJ2-7 TRBV27 medium-sized TRBD1 TGTGCCAGCAGTTTAAATAGGGACAGAACCTCCGAGCAGTACTTC CASSLNRDRTSEQYF
TRBJ2-5 TRBV18 many TRBD1 TGTGCCAGCTCACCTACAGGGGGACAAGAGACCCAGTACTTC CASSPTGGQETQYF
TRBJ1-6 TRBV27 many TRBD1 TGTGCCAGCACCGGGACAGGGGGTTATAATTCACCCCTCCACTTT CASTGTGGYNSPLHF
TRBJ1-1 TRBV6-2/TRBV6-3 medium-sized TRBD1 TGTGCCAGCAGTTCAGGGGGCGCGTTTGAAGCTTTCTTT CASSSGGAFEAFF
TRBJ1-2 TRBV7-2 many NA TGTGCCAGCAGCCAAGACTCCAACAGGGCCCACACCTTC CASSQDSNRAHTF
TRBJ2-7 TRBV4-2 many TRBD1 TGTGCCAGCAGCCAAACCGGGACAGGGATATTTGAGCAGTACTTC CASSQTGTGIFEQYF
TRBJ2-1 TRBV19 NA TRBD1 TGTGCCAGTAGTATCCTCGGGACAGGGAGATACAATGAGCAGTTCTTC CASSILGTGRYNEQFF
TRBJ1-6 TRBV4-3 medium-sized NA TGCGCCAGCAGCGAAATTTTTGCCTCACCCCTCCACTTT CASSEIFASPLHF
TRBJ2-3 TRBV5-1 few NA TGCGCCAGCAGCTCGAGGGCTGGCACAGATACGCAGTATTTT CASSSRAGTDTQYF
TRBJ1-1 TRBV29-1 many NA TGCAGCGTTGAAAAGAGGGATCCGAACACTGAAGCTTTCTTT CSVEKRDPNTEAFF
TRBJ2-7 TRBV5-1 many TRBD1 TGCGCCAGCAGCCCGATTGGGACAGGGTTCTACGAGCAGTACTTC CASSPIGTGFYEQYF
TRBJ2-7 TRBV7-8 NA TRBD2 TGTGCCAGCAGCCCTAGGGAGGGACGCTCCCACGAGCAGCACTTC CASSPREGRSHEQHF
TRBJ2-3 TRBV14 NA TRBD1 TGTGCCAGCAGCCAAGGGACAGGGGGGGGCTATAGCACAGATACGCAGTATTTT CASSQGTGGGYSTDTQYF